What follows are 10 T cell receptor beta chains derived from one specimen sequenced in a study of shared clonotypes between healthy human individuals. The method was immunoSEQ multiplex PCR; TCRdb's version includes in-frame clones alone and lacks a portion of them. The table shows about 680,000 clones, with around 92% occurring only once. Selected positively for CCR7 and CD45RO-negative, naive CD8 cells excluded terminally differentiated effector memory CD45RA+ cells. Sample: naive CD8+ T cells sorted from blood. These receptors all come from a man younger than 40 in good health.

CDR3 amino acids: CSVTSGSYEQYF. CDR3 in DNA: TGCAGCGTTACTAGCGGGAGCTACGAGCAGTACTTC. The chain recombines TRBV29-1 with TRBJ2-7, with 11 bases identical to TRBD2. Germline trimming cut 5 bases from V and 3 bases from J; bases unmatched to any gene: 0. CDR3 length: 12 amino acids. Germline-derived CDR1 and CDR2 are SQVTM and ANQGSEA.

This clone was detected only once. Written as DNA, the CDR3 is TGTGCCAGCAGCCGAATAGCAAATGGGGGTTACGAGCAGTACTTC. Protein sequence: CASSRIANGGYEQYF. This chain uses TRBV7-9 with TRBJ2-7, with D perhaps given as TRBD1 or TRBD2 (5 bases each). The V gene's germline CDR1 is SEHNR and CDR2 FQNEAQ (reference sequence). Deletions cut 5 bases from V and 4 bases from J, with 18 bases between. The CDR3 covers 15 residues.

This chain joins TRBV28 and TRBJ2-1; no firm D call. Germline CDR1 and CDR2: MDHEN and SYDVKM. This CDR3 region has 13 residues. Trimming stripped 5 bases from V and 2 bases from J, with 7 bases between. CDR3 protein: CASSGEPYNEQFF. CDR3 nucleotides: TGTGCCAGCAGTGGGGAACCCTACAATGAGCAGTTCTTC. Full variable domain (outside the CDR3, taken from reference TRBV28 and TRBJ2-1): DVKVTQSSRYLVKRTGEKVFLECVQDMDHENMFWYRQDPGLGLRLIYFSYDVKMKEKGDIPEGYSVSREKKERFSLILESASTNQTSMYLCASSGEPYNEQFFGPGTRLTVL.

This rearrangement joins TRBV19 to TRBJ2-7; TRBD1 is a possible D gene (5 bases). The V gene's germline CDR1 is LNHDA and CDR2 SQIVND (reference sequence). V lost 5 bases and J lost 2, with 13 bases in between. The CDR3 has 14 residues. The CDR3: CASSLQGDAYEQYF. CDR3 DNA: TGTGCCAGTAGTCTTCAGGGTGACGCCTACGAGCAGTACTTC.

CDR3 protein: CASSDGFGANVLTF. The DNA of the CDR3 is TGCGCCAGCAGTGACGGGTTTGGGGCCAACGTCCTGACTTTC. The chain uses TRBV10-1 and TRBJ2-6; D is unclear. V lost 3 bases, J lost 3 bases, and 6 bases lay in between. This CDR3 spans 14 amino acids. Germline V gives CDR1 WNHNN, CDR2 SYGVQD (reference sequence).

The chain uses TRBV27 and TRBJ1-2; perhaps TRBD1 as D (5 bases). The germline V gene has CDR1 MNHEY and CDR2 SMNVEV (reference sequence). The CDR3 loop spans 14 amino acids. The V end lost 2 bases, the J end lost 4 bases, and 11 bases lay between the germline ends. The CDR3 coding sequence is TGTGCCAGCAGTTTAATGGGGACGTTCTATGGCTACACCTTC. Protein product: CASSLMGTFYGYTF.

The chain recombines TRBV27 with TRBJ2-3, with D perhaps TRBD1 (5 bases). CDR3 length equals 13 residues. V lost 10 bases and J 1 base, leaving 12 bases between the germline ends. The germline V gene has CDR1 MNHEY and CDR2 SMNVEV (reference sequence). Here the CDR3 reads CATMTDRTDTQYF. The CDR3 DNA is TGTGCCACCATGACAGACCGCACAGATACGCAGTATTTT.

The CDR3 DNA sequence: TGTGCCAGCAGCTTGACAGGTTGGACTGAAGCTTTCTTT. Translation: CASSLTGWTEAFF. J is TRBJ1-1 and V is TRBV28; perhaps TRBD1 as D (6 bases). V was trimmed by 6 bases and J by 5 bases, leaving 13 bases between them. This CDR3 spans 13 amino acids. In germline, CDR1 is MDHEN, CDR2 SYDVKM. Filled out from reference TRBV28 and TRBJ1-1, the complete variable domain reads DVKVTQSSRYLVKRTGEKVFLECVQDMDHENMFWYRQDPGLGLRLIYFSYDVKMKEKGDIPEGYSVSREKKERFSLILESASTNQTSMYLCASSLTGWTEAFFGQGTRLTVV.

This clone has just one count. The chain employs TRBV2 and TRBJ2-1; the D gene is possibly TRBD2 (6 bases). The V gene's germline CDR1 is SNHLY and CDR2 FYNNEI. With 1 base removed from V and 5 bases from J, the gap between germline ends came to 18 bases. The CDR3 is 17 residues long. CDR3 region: CASSEGPAAGGHNEQFF. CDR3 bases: TGTGCCAGCAGTGAAGGCCCCGCAGCGGGCGGACACAATGAGCAGTTCTTC.

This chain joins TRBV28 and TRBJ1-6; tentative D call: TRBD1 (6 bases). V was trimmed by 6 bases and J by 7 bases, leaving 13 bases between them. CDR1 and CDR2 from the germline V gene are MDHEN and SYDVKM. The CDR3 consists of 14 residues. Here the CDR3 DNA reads TGTGCCAGCAGGTTGACAGGTGCGAATTCACCCCTCCACTTT. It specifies CASRLTGANSPLHF.